One sample yielded the 27 T cell receptor beta chains listed below, sequenced in a study of blood T cell repertoires in COVID-19. Sequencing used immunoSEQ multiplex PCR; TCRdb keeps in-frame clones, though not all of them. The data contain about 59,000 clones, roughly 80% of them singletons. Sequencing was done on a sample of peripheral blood. The receptors derive from a human donor in a cohort sampled during active COVID-19.

CDR3 residues: CASRTTGGIETGYTF. CDR3 DNA sequence: TGTGCCAGCAGAACGACAGGGGGCATAGAAACTGGCTACACCTTC. The rearrangement uses TRBV6-6 and TRBJ1-2; 10 bases line up with TRBD1. V lost 6 bases, J lost 7 bases, and 11 bases stayed unmatched. Germline loops: CDR1 MNHNY, CDR2 SVGAGI (reference sequence). The CDR3 extends over 15 amino acids.

Turning to this clone: At one boundary the junction diverges from the germline segment, which might be a read error. The rearrangement uses TRBV7-7 and TRBJ2-1; D is unresolved. The CDR3 consists of 18 residues. The germline CDR1 and CDR2 sequences are SSHAT and FNYEAQ (reference sequence). Here the CDR3 reads CASTLVPGEVSSYNEQFF. CDR3 nucleotides: TGTGCCAGCACCTTAGTCCCCGGAGAGGTCAGCTCCTACAATGAGCAGTTCTTC. Variable domain in full (rest from reference TRBV7-7 and TRBJ2-1): GAGVSQSPRYKVTKRGQDVTLRCDPISSHATLYWYQQALGQGPEFLTYFNYEAQPDKSGLPSDRFSAERPEGSISTLTIQRTEQRDSAMYRCASTLVPGEVSSYNEQFFGPGTRLTVL.

V and J are TRBV24-1 and TRBJ2-3, with D possibly TRBD2 on 6 matching bases. This CDR3 comprises 13 residues. Per the germline V gene, CDR1 is KGHDR and CDR2 is SFDVKD. V lost 10 bases to trimming and J lost 1 base, with 11 bases between them. CDR3 in amino acids: CATSGAGTDTQYF. The CDR3 coding sequence is TGTGCCACTTCGGGAGCGGGCACAGATACGCAGTATTTT.

J is TRBJ2-2 and V is TRBV7-3; 7 bases line up with TRBD1. J lost 3 bases, V lost 8 bases, and 6 bases had no gene match. CDR1 and CDR2 from the germline V gene are SGHTA and FQGTGA. CDR3 length equals 14 residues. The CDR3 region has the DNA TGTGCCAGCCGCACGCAGGGGGACACCGGGGAGCTGTTTTTT. This encodes CASRTQGDTGELFF.

The chain has TRBV4-3 and TRBJ2-7; 8 nucleotides align to TRBD1. V trimming: 0 bases; J trimming: 7 bases; junction bases outside the gene matches: 11. From germline, CDR1 is LGHNA and CDR2 YSLEER. The CDR3 covers 16 residues. The CDR3 DNA reads as TGCGCCAGCAGCCAAGATAGGGAGACAGGGGTGAAGGAGCAGTACTTC. Its translation is CASSQDRETGVKEQYF.

The chain couples TRBV5-5 to TRBJ2-3, with D perhaps TRBD1 (6 bases). Germline values: CDR1 SGHKS, CDR2 YYEKEE (reference sequence). This CDR3 spans 16 amino acids. V was shortened by 0 bases and J by 1 base, with 12 bases between the two germline ends. The CDR3 DNA reads TGTGCCAGCAGCTTGGAAGGGGCAGGGGGCACAGATACGCAGTATTTT. Translating it yields CASSLEGAGGTDTQYF.

This clone was picked up one time. The V and J genes are TRBV6-1 and TRBJ1-2; no clear D. There are 13 residues in the CDR3. Deletions cut 3 bases from V and 2 bases from J, with 7 bases between. CDR1 and CDR2 (germline): MNHNS, SASEGT. CDR3: CASSDRFNYGYTF. The CDR3 DNA sequence: TGTGCCAGCAGTGACAGATTCAACTATGGCTACACCTTC.

The table lists this clone with a few counts. CDR3 coding DNA: TGTGCCAGCAGCCAAGAAATCCAGGGATTTAGTGGAAACACCATATATTTT. Amino acids: CASSQEIQGFSGNTIYF. The gene calls are TRBV4-2 and TRBJ1-3, with D possibly matching TRBD1 (5 bases). Germline assignment: CDR1 LGHNA and CDR2 YNFKEQ. V was trimmed by 0 bases and J by 3 bases, leaving 15 bases between them. The CDR3 is made up of 17 amino acids.

The chain recombines TRBV25-1 with TRBJ2-7; D may be TRBD2 (6 bases). Looked up from germline, CDR1 is MGHDK and CDR2 is SYGVNS. The CDR3 has 14 residues. Trimming pared 4 bases from V and 1 base from J, leaving 11 bases between. The CDR3 here is CASSGIGGSYEQYF. DNA of the CDR3: TGTGCCAGCAGTGGTATCGGAGGGTCCTACGAGCAGTACTTC.

This clone has more than one count but fewer than ten. The chain recombines TRBV27 with TRBJ2-7; 10 nucleotides align to TRBD2. The CDR3 covers 16 residues. V lost 1 base, J lost 3 bases, and 6 bases stayed unmatched. Germline assignment: CDR1 MNHEY and CDR2 SMNVEV (reference sequence). This CDR3 is CASSLLASGSVYEQYF. DNA of the CDR3: TGTGCCAGCAGTTTATTGGCTAGCGGGAGTGTCTACGAGCAGTACTTC.

The chain employs TRBV19 and TRBJ2-5, with TRBD1 matching over 7 bases. This CDR3 region has 14 residues. Per germline, CDR1 LNHDA and CDR2 SQIVND (reference sequence). With V trimmed by 4 bases and J by 0 bases, 2 bases remained unmatched. The CDR3 sequence is CASSKQGNQETQYF. In nucleotides, the CDR3 is TGTGCCAGTAGTAAACAGGGGAACCAAGAGACCCAGTACTTC.

The chain recombines TRBV7-2 with TRBJ1-2; 10 positions agree with TRBD1. Unmatched junction bases numbered 8, after V lost 4 bases and J lost 6 bases. Germline CDR1 is SGHTA and CDR2 is FQGNSA. There are 15 residues in the CDR3. The CDR3 loop is CASSSDRGHWNGYTF. The CDR3 DNA is TGTGCCAGCAGCTCCGACAGGGGGCATTGGAATGGCTACACCTTC.

The chain couples TRBV28 to TRBJ2-6; 8 bases match TRBD1. Germline V gives CDR1 MDHEN, CDR2 SYDVKM. The CDR3 consists of 16 residues. V shed 6 bases, J shed 0 bases, and the junction held 4 bases outside the gene matches. CDR3 in amino acids: CASRRQGFSGANVLTF. The CDR3 DNA reads TGTGCCAGCAGACGACAGGGGTTCTCTGGGGCCAACGTCCTGACTTTC. Supplemented by reference TRBV28 and TRBJ2-6, the full variable domain reads DVKVTQSSRYLVKRTGEKVFLECVQDMDHENMFWYRQDPGLGLRLIYFSYDVKMKEKGDIPEGYSVSREKKERFSLILESASTNQTSMYLCASRRQGFSGANVLTFGAGSRLTVL.

The chain is built from TRBV5-1 and TRBJ2-3, with a tentative D call TRBD2 (6 bases). Deletions cut 4 bases from V and 5 bases from J, with 17 bases between. Germline CDR1 reads SGHRS; CDR2 reads YFSETQ. CDR3 length: 15 residues. CDR3 in amino acids: CASSPWGTRGDTQYF. CDR3 in DNA: TGCGCCAGCAGCCCTTGGGGGACTCGAGGAGATACGCAGTATTTT. The full variable domain, rest sourced from reference TRBV5-1 and TRBJ2-3, is KAGVTQTPRYLIKTRGQQVTLSCSPISGHRSVSWYQQTPGQGLQFLFEYFSETQRNKGNFPGRFSGRQFSNSRSEMNVSTLELGDSALYLCASSPWGTRGDTQYFGPGTRLTVL.

The chain couples TRBV9 to TRBJ2-5, with 12 positions matching TRBD1. Trimming removed 6 bases from V and 4 bases from J; junction bases left unmatched: 7. The CDR3 sequence is 15 residues long. Germline V gives CDR1 SGDLS, CDR2 YYNGEE. The CDR3 nucleotides are TGTGCCAGCACCTTGGGGACAGGGGGCCGAGAGACCCAGTACTTC. Translation gives CASTLGTGGRETQYF. The variable domain in full, completed from reference TRBV9 and TRBJ2-5, reads DSGVTQTPKHLITATGQRVTLRCSPRSGDLSVYWYQQSLDQGLQFLIQYYNGEERAKGNILERFSAQQFPDLHSELNLSSLELGDSALYFCASTLGTGGRETQYFGPGTRLLVL.

The V call is TRBV11-2, the J call TRBJ1-2; no firm D call. Germline loops: CDR1 SGHAT, CDR2 FQNNGV. The CDR3 contains 13 residues. With 1 base removed from V and 6 bases from J, the gap between germline ends came to 9 bases. DNA for the CDR3: TGTGCCAGCAGCTTAGCCCCCAGTGATGGCTACACCTTC. This translates into CASSLAPSDGYTF.

This clone has a handful of counts. The chain employs TRBV7-6 and TRBJ2-7; D uncertain. This CDR3 is built from 13 residues. Trimming took off 7 bases at V and 0 bases at J, with 10 bases between the two ends. Germline CDR1 is SGHVS and CDR2 is FNYEAQ. CDR3 region: CASTPPGSYEQYF. CDR3 DNA sequence: TGTGCCAGCACCCCCCCCGGCTCCTACGAGCAGTACTTC.

As regards this clone: A read error may account for a junction end that differs from germline. The gene calls are TRBV6-2 or TRBV6-3 and TRBJ2-7, with 11 nucleotides matching TRBD2. Germline V gene sequence: CDR1 MNHEY, CDR2 SVGEGT. This CDR3 contains 11 residues. CDR3 in DNA: TGTGCCAGCAGCAGGGGACTAGCGGTTAACTTC. This encodes CASSRGLAVNF.

The chain links TRBV18 to TRBJ2-3; perhaps TRBD2 as D (5 bases). Germline CDR1 is KGHSH and CDR2 is LQKENI. The V and J ends lost 3 bases and 4 bases respectively, with 11 bases between them. This CDR3 comprises 14 residues. The CDR3 protein is CASSPDSTADTQYF. The CDR3 DNA reads as TGTGCCAGCTCACCGGACTCGACTGCAGATACGCAGTATTTT.

The genes are TRBV6-2 or TRBV6-3 and TRBJ1-1; TRBD1 matches at 8 bases. This CDR3 is built from 17 residues. Losses at the gene ends were 2 bases for V and 4 bases for J; bases not matched to a gene: 12. CDR1 MNHEY and CDR2 SVGEGT come from the germline V gene. This chain's CDR3 is CASSYGQGAPRATEAFF. The CDR3 nucleotides read TGTGCCAGCAGTTACGGGCAGGGGGCCCCCCGGGCCACTGAAGCTTTCTTT.

The table lists this clone with a few counts. This chain uses TRBV6-1 with TRBJ2-3, with 10 positions matching TRBD2. The CDR3 totals 20 residues. Germline lookup yields CDR1 MNHNS and CDR2 SASEGT. Trimming removed 2 bases from V and 0 bases from J; junction bases left unmatched: 14. The CDR3 sequence: CASSEFFSVASGGSTDTQYF. The CDR3, as DNA: TGTGCCAGCAGTGAATTCTTTTCCGTTGCTAGCGGGGGAAGCACAGATACGCAGTATTTT.

The J gene is TRBJ1-2, the V gene TRBV20-1; no definite D call. Trimming removed 3 bases from V and 8 bases from J, with 13 bases in between. This CDR3 comprises 12 residues. The V gene's germline CDR1 is DFQATT and CDR2 SNEGSKA (reference sequence). The CDR3 bases are TGCAGTGCTAGTCGGGGATCGGAAGGCTACACCTTC. Translating gives CSASRGSEGYTF.

The genes are TRBV5-1 and TRBJ2-5; 15 positions match TRBD2. The germline CDR1 and CDR2 sequences are SGHRS and YFSETQ. The CDR3 has 17 amino acids. Trimming took 3 bases from V and 5 from J; bases not matched to a gene: 8. The DNA for the CDR3 is TGCGCCAGCAGCTGGCCGGGACTAGCGGGAGGAGGGGAGACCCAGTACTTC. Amino acid sequence: CASSWPGLAGGGETQYF.

This clone was observed many times. The genes are TRBV6-5 and TRBJ1-3, with a tentative D call TRBD1 (6 bases). The germline V and J ends were trimmed by 6 bases and 5 bases, with 14 bases remaining between them. The CDR3 runs to 14 residues. Germline-derived CDR1 and CDR2 are MNHEY and SVGAGI. The CDR3 region has the DNA TGTGCCAGCAGGTTCAGGACAGAGAGAAACACCATATATTTT. It encodes CASRFRTERNTIYF.

This clone was seen just once. The V call is TRBV11-3, the J call TRBJ2-2; 8 bases map to TRBD1. With 5 bases clipped from V and 2 bases from J, the junction kept 7 bases outside the gene matches. The CDR3 extends over 16 amino acids. CDR1 and CDR2 (germline): SGHNT, YENEEA. As DNA, the CDR3 is TGTGCCAGCAGCCCAGGCGGACAGGGAAACACCGGGGAGCTGTTTTTT. It translates to CASSPGGQGNTGELFF.

The gene calls are TRBV19 and TRBJ2-2; possible D gene TRBD1, 6 bases. With 5 bases removed from V and 2 bases from J, the gap between germline ends came to 18 bases. In germline, CDR1 is LNHDA, CDR2 SQIVND (reference sequence). The CDR3 has 17 residues. Written as DNA, the CDR3 is TGTGCCAGTAGTCCTCGAGTTGGCAGGGGTAACACCGGGGAGCTGTTTTTT. This translates into CASSPRVGRGNTGELFF.

The chain uses TRBV7-9 and TRBJ2-1, with a tentative D call TRBD2 (6 bases). The CDR3 runs to 18 residues. Trimming left V 5 bases short and J 3 bases short, with 23 bases between. Germline V lookup: CDR1 SEHNR, CDR2 FQNEAQ (reference sequence). CDR3 nucleotides: TGTGCCAGCAGCCCCCGGACCCCCCGCGGCGGGAACTACAATGAGCAGTTCTTC. Residues: CASSPRTPRGGNYNEQFF. Based on the CDR3 plus reference TRBV7-9 and TRBJ2-1, the full variable domain is DTGVSQNPRHKITKRGQNVTFRCDPISEHNRLYWYRQTLGQGPEFLTYFQNEAQLEKSRLLSDRFSAERPKGSFSTLEIQRTEQGDSAMYLCASSPRTPRGGNYNEQFFGPGTRLTVL.